Listed below are T cell receptor beta chains from one sample, sequenced in a study of human T cells and chemical hapten exposure. TCRdb used MiXCR to reprocess the RACE reads, holding one entry per CDR3 protein. The table has 82,000 or so distinct CDR3 sequences, over 10% seen once. Sequenced material: whole blood, taken in connection with sensitization to the hapten diphenylcyclopropenone (DPC). The receptors were sampled from a woman aged 45-65 years with alopecia areata. Some clones in this sample may be carry-over from other donors' samples. The CDR3 runs from the conserved cysteine through the conserved F or W. The D gene is left open where the match is weak. Not every row has a clone size; where given, it reads once, few, many or a size class.

d_gene: TRBD1
v_gene: TRBV6-1
j_gene: TRBJ2-5
abundance: few
CDR3aa: CASSETGFQETQYF
CDR3nt: TGTGCCAGCAGTGAGACAGGGTTTCAAGAGACCCAGTACTTC

d_gene: TRBD2
v_gene: TRBV19
j_gene: TRBJ2-1
abundance: many
CDR3aa: CASSIVGLAYEQFF
CDR3nt: TGTGCCAGTAGTATAGTGGGACTAGCCTATGAGCAGTTCTTC

d_gene: TRBD2
v_gene: TRBV10-2
j_gene: TRBJ2-5
abundance: many
CDR3aa: CASRAGLADQETQYF
CDR3nt: TGCGCCAGCAGAGCGGGACTAGCGGACCAAGAGACCCAGTACTTC

d_gene: -
v_gene: TRBV18
j_gene: TRBJ1-4
abundance: -
CDR3aa: CASSPGQDNEKLFF
CDR3nt: TGTGCCAGCTCACCGGGACAAGATAATGAAAAACTGTTTTTT

d_gene: -
v_gene: TRBV21-1
j_gene: TRBJ2-1
abundance: few
CDR3aa: CASSLQAGDYNEQFF
CDR3nt: TGTGCCAGCAGCCTTCAAGCGGGGGATTACAATGAGCAGTTCTTC

d_gene: TRBD1
v_gene: TRBV7-9
j_gene: TRBJ2-2
abundance: many
CDR3aa: CASSSRWDRYLNTGELFF
CDR3nt: TGTGCCAGCAGCTCTAGGTGGGACAGATACCTGAACACCGGGGAGCTGTTTTTT

d_gene: TRBD1
v_gene: TRBV24-1
j_gene: TRBJ2-1
abundance: many
CDR3aa: CATSATGGLNEQFF
CDR3nt: TGTGCCACCAGTGCCACAGGGGGATTGAATGAGCAGTTCTTC

d_gene: TRBD1
v_gene: TRBV2
j_gene: TRBJ2-7
abundance: many
CDR3aa: CASNPGQGVYEQYF
CDR3nt: TGTGCCAGCAACCCGGGACAGGGGGTCTACGAGCAGTACTTC

d_gene: TRBD2
v_gene: TRBV5-1
j_gene: TRBJ2-7
abundance: -
CDR3aa: CASRSGLASNYEQYF
CDR3nt: TGCGCCAGCAGGTCTGGACTAGCGAGTAACTACGAGCAGTACTTC

d_gene: -
v_gene: TRBV6-1
j_gene: TRBJ1-6
abundance: many
CDR3aa: CASSLAGVWNSPLHF
CDR3nt: TGTGCCAGCAGTCTCGCAGGGGTTTGGAATTCACCCCTCCACTTT

d_gene: TRBD1
v_gene: TRBV5-1
j_gene: TRBJ1-1
abundance: -
CDR3aa: CASSFGGQGNEAFF
CDR3nt: TGCGCCAGCAGCTTCGGAGGACAGGGTAATGAAGCTTTCTTT

d_gene: TRBD1
v_gene: TRBV15
j_gene: TRBJ2-1
abundance: -
CDR3aa: CATSRVGTGFHNEQFF
CDR3nt: TGTGCCACCAGCAGAGTTGGGACAGGGTTCCACAATGAGCAGTTCTTC

d_gene: -
v_gene: TRBV10-3
j_gene: TRBJ1-3
abundance: -
CDR3aa: CAIRDYSGNTIYF
CDR3nt: TGTGCCATCAGGGATTACTCTGGAAACACCATATATTTT

d_gene: -
v_gene: TRBV15
j_gene: TRBJ2-7
abundance: -
CDR3aa: CATSRDDSSTYEQYF
CDR3nt: TGTGCCACCAGCAGAGATGACTCCTCAACCTACGAGCAGTACTTC

d_gene: -
v_gene: TRBV15
j_gene: TRBJ2-5
abundance: -
CDR3aa: CATSRDLGTLQETQYF
CDR3nt: TGTGCCACCAGCAGAGATCTCGGGACACTTCAAGAGACCCAGTACTTC

d_gene: TRBD1
v_gene: TRBV6-5
j_gene: TRBJ1-2
abundance: many
CDR3aa: CASSYNMDRGRVGYTF
CDR3nt: TGTGCCAGCAGTTATAACATGGACAGGGGGCGCGTTGGCTACACCTTC

d_gene: -
v_gene: TRBV15
j_gene: TRBJ1-1
abundance: -
CDR3aa: CATSRRPETEAFF
CDR3nt: TGTGCCACCAGCAGACGTCCCGAAACTGAAGCTTTCTTT